This TCR beta chain was identified during a study of T cell changes during pregnancy in multiple sclerosis. The data were produced by immunoSEQ multiplex PCR, yet TCRdb's version contains in-frame clones alone and is incomplete. This table holds more than 25,000 clones, approximately 86% found once. In germline, CDR1 is PRHDT, CDR2 FYEKMQ (reference sequence). The CDR3 spans 13 residues. Trimming removed 5 bases at V and 1 base at J, with 9 bases between. This receptor was identified in a female donor with multiple sclerosis, enrolled in a pregnancy study. The gene calls are TRBV13 and TRBJ2-7; D gene ambiguous. Sequenced material: CD8+ T cells from peripheral blood mononuclear cells, taken in the first trimester of pregnancy. CDR3 sequence (DNA): TGTGCCAGCAGCCCCTCTCGGTCCTACGAGCAGTACTTC. This codes for CASSPSRSYEQYF.